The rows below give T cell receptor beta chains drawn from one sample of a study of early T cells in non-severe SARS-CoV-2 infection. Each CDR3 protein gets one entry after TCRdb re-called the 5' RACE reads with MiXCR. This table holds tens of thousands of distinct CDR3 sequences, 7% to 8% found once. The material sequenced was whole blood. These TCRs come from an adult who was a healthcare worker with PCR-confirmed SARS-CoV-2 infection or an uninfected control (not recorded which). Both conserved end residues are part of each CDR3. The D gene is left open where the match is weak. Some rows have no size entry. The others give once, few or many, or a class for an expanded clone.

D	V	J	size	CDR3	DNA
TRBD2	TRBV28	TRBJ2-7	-	CASSMGVFSGIHEQYF	TGTGCCAGCAGTATGGGGGTCTTTAGCGGGATCCACGAGCAGTACTTC
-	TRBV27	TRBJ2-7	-	CRRQVFYEQYF	TGCCGCCGACAGGTCTTTTACGAGCAGTACTTC
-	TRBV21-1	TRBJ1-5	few	CASTAWDREWQPQHF	TGTGCCAGCACCGCCTGGGACAGGGAATGGCAGCCCCAGCATTTT
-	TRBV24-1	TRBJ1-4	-	CATSDVRGIGEKLFF	TGTGCCACCAGTGATGTCAGGGGAATTGGCGAAAAACTGTTTTTT
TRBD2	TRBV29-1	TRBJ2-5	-	CSVESRGGKGETQYF	TGCAGCGTTGAATCCCGGGGAGGGAAGGGTGAGACCCAGTACTTC
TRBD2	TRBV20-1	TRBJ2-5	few	CSARLAGSKETQYF	TGCAGTGCTCGACTAGCGGGCAGCAAGGAGACCCAGTACTTC
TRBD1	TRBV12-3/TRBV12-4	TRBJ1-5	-	CASTAGTGGYRNQPQHF	TGTGCCAGCACCGCCGGGACAGGGGGTTATCGCAATCAGCCCCAGCATTTT
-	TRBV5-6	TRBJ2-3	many	CASSPRPEATDTQYF	TGTGCCAGCAGCCCTCGACCGGAGGCCACAGATACGCAGTATTTT
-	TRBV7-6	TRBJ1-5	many	CASSLPPTWRSNQPQHF	TGTGCCAGCAGCTTACCCCCGACGTGGCGTAGCAATCAGCCCCAGCATTTT
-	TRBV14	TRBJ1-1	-	CASSQVTSPWIVFF	TGTGCCAGCAGCCAAGTTACAAGCCCCTGGATAGTTTTCTTT
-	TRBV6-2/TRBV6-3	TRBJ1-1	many	CASGLNTEAFF	TGTGCCAGCGGATTGAACACTGAAGCTTTCTTT
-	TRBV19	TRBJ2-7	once	CASNGGEQGYYEQYF	TGTGCCAGTAACGGCGGTGAACAGGGATACTACGAGCAGTACTTC
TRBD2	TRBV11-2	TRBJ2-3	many	CASSLTSGSDTQYF	TGTGCCAGCAGCTTGACTAGCGGATCAGATACGCAGTATTTT
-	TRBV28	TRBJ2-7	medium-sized	CASRPQLSYEQYF	TGTGCCAGCAGGCCACAGCTCTCCTACGAGCAGTACTTC
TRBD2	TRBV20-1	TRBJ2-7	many	CSAKGTSGRPQYF	TGCAGTGCTAAAGGGACTAGCGGGAGGCCGCAGTACTTC
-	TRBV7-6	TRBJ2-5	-	CASSLAPGETQYF	TGTGCCAGCAGCTTAGCCCCGGGGGAGACCCAGTACTTC
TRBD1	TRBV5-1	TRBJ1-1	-	CATTDRAEPANTEAFF	TGCGCCACCACGGACAGGGCTGAGCCGGCGAACACTGAAGCTTTCTTT
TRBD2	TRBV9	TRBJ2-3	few	CASSVEGRALGTDTQYF	TGTGCCAGCAGCGTAGAAGGGAGGGCCCTCGGCACAGATACGCAGTATTTT
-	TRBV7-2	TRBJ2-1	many	CASSFPGGYNEQFF	TGTGCCAGCAGCTTCCCCGGAGGTTACAATGAGCAGTTCTTC
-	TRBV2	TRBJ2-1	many	CASSGRGYNEQFF	TGTGCCAGCAGTGGCCGAGGTTACAATGAGCAGTTCTTC
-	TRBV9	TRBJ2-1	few	CASSVGAAHEQFF	TGTGCCAGCAGCGTAGGCGCCGCCCATGAGCAGTTCTTC
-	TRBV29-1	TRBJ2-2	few	CSVDGAGRSTGELFF	TGCAGCGTTGACGGTGCAGGGAGAAGCACCGGGGAGCTGTTTTTT
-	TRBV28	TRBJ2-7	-	CASSYNYEQYF	TGTGCCAGCAGTTACAACTACGAGCAGTACTTC
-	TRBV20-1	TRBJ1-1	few	CSARYPGLRLNTEAFF	TGCAGTGCTAGGTATCCCGGTCTTCGCCTGAACACTGAAGCTTTCTTT
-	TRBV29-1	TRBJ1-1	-	CSVEDPTEAFF	TGCAGCGTTGAAGATCCCACTGAAGCTTTCTTT
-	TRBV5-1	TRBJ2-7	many	CASSLVDSTTEEQYF	TGCGCCAGCAGCTTGGTCGACAGCACAACGGAGGAGCAGTACTTC
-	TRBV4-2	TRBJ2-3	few	CASSQFTASTDTQYF	TGTGCCAGCAGCCAATTCACCGCTAGCACAGATACGCAGTATTTT
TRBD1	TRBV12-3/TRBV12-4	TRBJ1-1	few	CASRGQGLNTEAFF	TGTGCCAGCAGAGGACAGGGATTGAACACTGAAGCTTTCTTT
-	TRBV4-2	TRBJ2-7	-	CASSQLTGASYEQYF	TGTGCCAGCAGCCAATTGACAGGTGCCTCCTACGAGCAGTACTTC
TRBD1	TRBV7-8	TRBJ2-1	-	CASIPRMGQGVGSYNEQFF	TGTGCCAGCATCCCCAGGATGGGACAGGGGGTAGGGTCCTACAATGAGCAGTTCTTC
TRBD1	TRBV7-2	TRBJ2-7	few	CASSLVTGGSSYEQYF	TGTGCCAGCAGCTTAGTGACAGGGGGTAGCTCCTACGAGCAGTACTTC
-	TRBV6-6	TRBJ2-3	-	CASAQRDTQYF	TGTGCCAGCGCCCAGAGAGATACGCAGTATTTT
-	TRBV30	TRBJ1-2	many	CAWSRTDKNYGYTF	TGTGCCTGGAGCCGGACAGACAAAAACTATGGCTACACCTTC
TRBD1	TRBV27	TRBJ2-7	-	CASSSPGQVFYEQYF	TGTGCCAGCAGTTCACCGGGACAGGTGTTTTATGAGCAGTACTTC
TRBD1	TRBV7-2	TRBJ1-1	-	CASSLRGQGARTEAFF	TGTGCCAGCAGCTTAAGGGGACAGGGGGCGAGAACTGAAGCTTTCTTT
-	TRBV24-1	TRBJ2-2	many	CATLGTNTGELFF	TGTGCCACCCTAGGGACAAACACCGGGGAGCTGTTTTTT
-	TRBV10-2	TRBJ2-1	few	CASSESIEGRGEQFF	TGCGCCAGCAGTGAGTCGATTGAAGGGAGAGGGGAGCAGTTCTTC
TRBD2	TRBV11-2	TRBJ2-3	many	CASSPPPGLAGADTQYF	TGTGCCAGCAGCCCACCACCGGGACTAGCGGGAGCAGATACGCAGTATTTT
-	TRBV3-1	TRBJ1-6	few	CASSQVGYNSPLHF	TGTGCCAGCAGCCAAGTTGGATATAATTCACCCCTCCACTTT
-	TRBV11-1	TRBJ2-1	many	CASSLGIRGNEQFF	TGTGCCAGCAGCTTAGGGATCCGAGGAAATGAGCAGTTCTTC
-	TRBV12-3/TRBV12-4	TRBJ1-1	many	CASSLIRGEAFF	TGTGCCAGCAGTTTAATACGGGGTGAAGCTTTCTTT
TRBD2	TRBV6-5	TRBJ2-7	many	CASSYSIPSGGSYEQYF	TGTGCCAGCAGTTACTCGATACCTAGCGGGGGTTCCTACGAGCAGTACTTC
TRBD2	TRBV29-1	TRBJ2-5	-	CSVEGWTSRETQYF	TGCAGCGTTGAGGGATGGACTAGCCGTGAGACCCAGTACTTC
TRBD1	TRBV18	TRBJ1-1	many	CASSADRGAAFF	TGTGCCAGCTCTGCTGACAGGGGGGCAGCTTTCTTT
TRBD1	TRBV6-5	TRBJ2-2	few	CASRDRTNTGELFF	TGTGCCAGCAGGGACAGGACGAACACCGGGGAGCTGTTTTTT
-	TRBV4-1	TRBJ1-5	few	CASSQVDMGFSNQPQHF	TGCGCCAGCAGCCAGGTTGATATGGGGTTCAGCAATCAGCCCCAGCATTTT
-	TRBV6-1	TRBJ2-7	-	CASSEGGYPYEQYF	TGTGCCAGCAGTGAAGGGGGGTATCCCTACGAGCAGTACTTC
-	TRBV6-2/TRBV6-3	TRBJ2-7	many	CASSPGLALSYEQYF	TGTGCCAGCAGTCCGGGTCTAGCGCTATCCTACGAGCAGTACTTC
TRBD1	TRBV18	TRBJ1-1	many	CASSPSGTGGWVVEAFF	TGTGCCAGCTCACCTTCCGGGACAGGGGGCTGGGTGGTTGAAGCTTTCTTT
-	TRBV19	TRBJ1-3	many	CASSTPTDPGNTIYF	TGTGCCAGTAGTACCCCGACAGACCCTGGAAACACCATATATTTT
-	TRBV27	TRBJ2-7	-	CASSLVPGLLYEQYF	TGTGCCAGCAGTTTGGTCCCAGGTTTGCTCTACGAGCAGTACTTC
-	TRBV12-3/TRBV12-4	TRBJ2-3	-	CASSYRDSTDTQYF	TGTGCCAGCAGTTATCGAGATAGCACAGATACGCAGTATTTT
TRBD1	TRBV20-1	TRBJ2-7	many	CSAPSPGTGDEQYF	TGCAGTGCTCCATCCCCCGGGACAGGGGACGAGCAGTACTTC
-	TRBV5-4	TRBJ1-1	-	CASSAKQGGTEAFF	TGTGCCAGCAGCGCAAAACAGGGAGGCACTGAAGCTTTCTTT
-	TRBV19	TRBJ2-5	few	CATRAGGETQYF	TGTGCCACTAGAGCCGGGGGAGAGACCCAGTACTTC
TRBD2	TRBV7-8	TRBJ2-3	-	CASSLVHTSGGTDTQYF	TGTGCCAGCAGCTTAGTCCATACTAGCGGGGGCACAGATACGCAGTATTTT
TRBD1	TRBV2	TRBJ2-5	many	CASAAGTGRIETQYF	TGTGCCAGCGCCGCCGGGACAGGGAGGATAGAGACCCAGTACTTC
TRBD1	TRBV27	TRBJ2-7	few	CASSSTGTGKYEQYF	TGTGCCAGCAGTTCGACCGGGACAGGGAAATACGAGCAGTACTTC
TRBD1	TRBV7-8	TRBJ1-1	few	CASSLAFGRGRVGTEAFF	TGTGCCAGCAGCTTAGCGTTTGGCAGGGGGCGGGTGGGCACTGAAGCTTTCTTT
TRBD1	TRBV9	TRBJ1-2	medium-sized	CASSPGQLGDGYTF	TGTGCCAGCAGCCCGGGACAGTTGGGCGATGGCTACACCTTC